The 31 T cell receptor beta chains below were found in one sample sequenced in a study of a mutant IDH1 vaccine in newly diagnosed glioma. Specified time point: week 11, during vaccination. Vaccination comprised doses that each held 300 ug of mutant IDH1 20-mer peptide, plus topical imiquimod. These receptors' targets are unknown. Libraries were prepared by immunoSEQ multiplex PCR; TCRdb keeps only in-frame clonotypes and omits some of them. The sample shows more than 50,000 clones, approximately 89% of them seen only once. The sequencing used PBMCs, collected from a glioma patient whose treatment included an IDH1 peptide vaccine. All receptors derive from a middle-aged man with glioma.

The chain links TRBV30 to TRBJ2-6; D is undetermined. The length of the CDR3 is 16 residues. CDR1 and CDR2 from the germline V gene are GTSNPN and SVGIG (reference sequence). V was cut by 0 bases and J by 1 base, with 10 bases left in between. This chain's CDR3 is CAWSVVLASGANVLTF. CDR3 DNA sequence: TGTGCCTGGAGTGTAGTTCTCGCGTCTGGGGCCAACGTCCTGACTTTC.

By share, this clone counts as medium-sized. V usage is TRBV28 and J usage is TRBJ2-1, with D tentatively TRBD2 (6 bases). CDR3 size: 14 residues. Germline lookup yields CDR1 MDHEN and CDR2 SYDVKM. Trimming shortened V by 7 bases and J by 0 bases, and 10 bases separated the two germline ends. CDR3 sequence reads: CASKTAGSYNEQFF. DNA for the CDR3: TGTGCCAGCAAGACAGCGGGCTCCTACAATGAGCAGTTCTTC.

The chain combines TRBV13 with TRBJ2-2; 10 bases align to TRBD1. Germline assignment: CDR1 PRHDT and CDR2 FYEKMQ (reference sequence). There are 18 residues in the CDR3. V dropped 5 bases and J dropped 5; count of bases not matched to a gene: 14. The CDR3 bases are TGTGCCAGCAGCAGATATACGACAGGGGGCAAAGAAACCGGGGAGCTGTTTTTT. Translated, it gives CASSRYTTGGKETGELFF.

The chain is built from TRBV27 and TRBJ2-7; weak D call: TRBD2 (9 bases). Germline CDR1 is MNHEY and CDR2 is SMNVEV (reference sequence). The CDR3 loop spans 16 amino acids. V was cut by 5 bases and J by 6 bases, with 23 bases left in between. The CDR3 loop is CASSVDRGLAVGEQYF. The DNA for the CDR3 is TGTGCCAGCAGTGTCGACAGGGGACTAGCCGTGGGCGAGCAGTACTTC.

The chain carries TRBV10-3 and TRBJ2-1; D is perhaps TRBD1 (5 bases). The V end was cut by 4 bases, the J end by 8 bases, with 15 bases between. Germline V lookup: CDR1 ENHRY, CDR2 SYGVKD. CDR3 size: 14 residues. CDR3 sequence (DNA): TGTGCCATCAGTGGGCCAGGGTCGGTGGATGAGCAGTTCTTC. This encodes CAISGPGSVDEQFF.

J is TRBJ2-7 and V is TRBV6-1; D may be TRBD2 (5 bases). CDR1 is MNHNS, CDR2 SASEGT, per germline. V gave up 5 bases and J gave up 2 bases, with 13 bases separating them. The CDR3 totals 14 residues. The CDR3 region has the DNA TGTGCCAGCAGTCGGAGGCACGGCACCTACGAGCAGTACGTC. Protein product: CASSRRHGTYEQYV.

This chain uses TRBV28 with TRBJ2-1; no reliable D call. V lost 2 bases to trimming and J lost 8 bases, with 4 bases between them. This CDR3 is 11 amino acids long. Per germline, CDR1 MDHEN and CDR2 SYDVKM. As DNA, the CDR3 is TGTGCCAGCAGTTTAAGGGATGAGCAGTTCTTC. This encodes CASSLRDEQFF.

The CDR3 protein is CAWSVVGRRAEAFF. In DNA, the CDR3 is TGTGCCTGGAGTGTGGTAGGCCGGCGGGCTGAAGCTTTCTTT. The chain recombines TRBV30 with TRBJ1-1, with unresolved D. The CDR3 is made up of 14 amino acids. V gave up 0 bases and J gave up 6 bases, with 14 bases separating them. Germline V gives CDR1 GTSNPN, CDR2 SVGIG (reference sequence).

This clone was seen more than once but under ten times. The chain employs TRBV30 and TRBJ2-4; D assignment may be TRBD1 or TRBD2 (6 bases each). With 3 bases removed from V and 1 base from J, the gap between germline ends came to 19 bases. Germline V CDR1 and CDR2: GTSNPN, SVGIG (reference sequence). The CDR3 consists of 17 residues. As DNA, the CDR3 is TGTGCCTGGAGCCAGGAGGGGGGTGGTTGGGCCAAAAACATTCAGTACTTC. Translated, it gives CAWSQEGGGWAKNIQYF.

The genes are TRBV2 and TRBJ2-2; the D gene is possibly TRBD1 (6 bases). The CDR3 is 19 residues long. CDR1 and CDR2 (germline): SNHLY, FYNNEI. Between the trimmed V and J ends, which lost 4 bases and 2 bases, there was a span of 23 bases. CDR3 protein: CASSVSGELVWLNTGELFF. DNA of the CDR3: TGTGCCAGCAGTGTCTCAGGGGAGTTGGTTTGGTTAAACACCGGGGAGCTGTTTTTT.

The chain has TRBV28 and TRBJ1-3; 7 bases agree with TRBD1. The germline CDR1 and CDR2 sequences are MDHEN and SYDVKM. This CDR3 comprises 17 residues. V trimming: 5 bases; J trimming: 2 bases; junction bases outside the gene matches: 12. The CDR3 DNA reads TGTGCCAGCAGTCCGGTCAGCCTACAGGGGACTGGAAACACCATATATTTT. Its translation is CASSPVSLQGTGNTIYF.

J is TRBJ1-2 and V is TRBV19, with TRBD1 matching 7 bases. The V and J ends lost 4 bases and 2 bases, in that order; junction bases with no gene match: 4. CDR1 LNHDA and CDR2 SQIVND come from the germline V gene (reference sequence). The CDR3 loop spans 14 amino acids. The CDR3 reads CASSTRQGNYGYTF. The CDR3 region has the DNA TGTGCCAGTAGTACACGACAGGGAAACTATGGCTACACCTTC. Filled out from reference TRBV19 and TRBJ1-2, the complete variable domain reads DGGITQSPKYLFRKEGQNVTLSCEQNLNHDAMYWYRQDPGQGLRLIYYSQIVNDFQKGDIAEGYSVSREKKESFPLTVTSAQKNPTAFYLCASSTRQGNYGYTFGSGTRLTVV.

The chain couples TRBV6-1 to TRBJ1-2, with a weak D call TRBD1 (5 bases). Germline V gene lookup returns CDR1 MNHNS and CDR2 SASEGT. Trimming shortened V by 6 bases and J by 4 bases, and 15 bases separated the two germline ends. The length of the CDR3 is 14 residues. The CDR3 reads CASRVPGTPYGYTF. The CDR3 DNA sequence: TGTGCCAGCAGAGTTCCCGGGACGCCCTATGGCTACACCTTC.

The chain recombines TRBV13 with TRBJ1-1, with D possibly matching TRBD1 (5 bases). From germline, CDR1 is PRHDT and CDR2 FYEKMQ (reference sequence). The CDR3 runs to 15 residues. V was shortened by 5 bases and J by 4 bases, with 17 bases between the two germline ends. DNA of the CDR3: TGTGCCAGCAGCCCAAGACAGCGTAGGACCACTGAAGCTTTCTTT. Translation: CASSPRQRRTTEAFF.

This rearrangement joins TRBV4-1 to TRBJ1-4; D not resolved. Germline V gene sequence: CDR1 MGHRA, CDR2 YSYEKL. V was clipped by 1 base and J by 3 bases, with 12 bases between them. The length of the CDR3 is 16 residues. CDR3 protein: CASSQVVTAANEKLFF. Written as DNA, the CDR3 is TGCGCCAGCAGCCAAGTGGTTACAGCGGCTAATGAAAAACTGTTTTTT.

The chain is built from TRBV27 and TRBJ2-5; TRBD2 agrees at 11 bases. Unmatched junction bases numbered 0, after V lost 1 base and J lost 2 bases. CDR3 size: 15 residues. Germline V gives CDR1 MNHEY, CDR2 SMNVEV (reference sequence). The DNA for the CDR3 is TGTGCCAGCAGTTTATTAGCGGGGGGGCAAGAGACCCAGTACTTC. This gives the protein CASSLLAGGQETQYF.

Points on this clone: A junction boundary mismatches the germline segment, possibly from a read error. The chain carries TRBV20-1 and TRBJ1-2, with 7 bases matching TRBD1. This CDR3 is 10 amino acids long. The V gene's germline CDR1 is DFQATT and CDR2 SNEGSKA (reference sequence). The CDR3 loop reads CSATGQPKNF. The CDR3 DNA reads TGCAGTGCTACGGGACAGCCGAAAAACTTC.

The chain recombines TRBV7-3 with TRBJ2-3, with D unclear. Trimming took 0 bases from V and 3 from J, leaving 10 bases between them. CDR3 length equals 15 residues. The germline CDR1 and CDR2 sequences are SGHTA and FQGTGA. The CDR3 region has the DNA TGTGCCAGCAGCTTAACAGGGATTAGGACAGATACGCAGTATTTT. Translated: CASSLTGIRTDTQYF.

The chain carries TRBV25-1 and TRBJ2-1, with D possibly TRBD1 on 6 matching bases. The CDR3 extends over 14 amino acids. Germline-derived CDR1 and CDR2 are MGHDK and SYGVNS. The ends were cut back, 7 bases at V and 7 bases at J, with 17 bases in the middle. This chain's CDR3 is CASTKSGTINEQFF. The CDR3 bases are TGTGCCAGCACAAAATCCGGGACAATTAATGAGCAGTTCTTC.

This chain connects TRBV10-3 to TRBJ1-6; D ambiguous. CDR3 length: 13 residues. Germline V CDR1 and CDR2: ENHRY, SYGVKD. The V and J ends lost 2 bases and 5 bases respectively, with 4 bases between them. CDR3 loop: CAISERDNSPLHF. The CDR3 DNA reads as TGTGCCATCAGTGAGAGGGATAATTCACCCCTCCACTTT.

Of note for this clone: Distinct nucleotide sequences in the sample also encode this CDR3. This chain uses TRBV27 with TRBJ1-2; no clear D. Trimming pared 9 bases from V and 5 bases from J, leaving 19 bases between. CDR1 and CDR2 from the germline V gene are MNHEY and SMNVEV (reference sequence). This CDR3 has 14 residues. This chain's CDR3 is CASRARSGLYGYTF. DNA for the CDR3: TGTGCCAGTAGGGCTAGATCCGGGCTTTATGGCTACACCTTC.

This chain links TRBV7-9 with TRBJ1-1, with D unclear. Trimming took off 1 base at V and 0 bases at J, with 9 bases between the two ends. The CDR3 totals 15 residues. Germline-derived CDR1 and CDR2 are SEHNR and FQNEAQ (reference sequence). Here the CDR3 DNA reads TGTGCCAGCAGCTTAGTCACCGGGGTGAACACTGAAGCTTTCTTT. This codes for CASSLVTGVNTEAFF.

The V and J genes are TRBV5-1 and TRBJ1-1; D not resolved. Germline V gene sequence: CDR1 SGHRS, CDR2 YFSETQ. The V gene lost 4 bases and the J gene lost 1 base, with 11 bases spanning the gap. The CDR3 runs 14 residues. CDR3 in DNA: TGCGCCAGCAGCGCCTGGACGGCGAACACTGAAGCTTTCTTT. Translating it yields CASSAWTANTEAFF.

The chain links TRBV11-2 to TRBJ1-1; D is uncertain. The V gene lost 2 bases and the J gene lost 3 bases, with 16 bases spanning the gap. There are 16 residues in the CDR3. CDR1 is SGHAT and CDR2 is FQNNGV in the germline V gene. In nucleotides, the CDR3 is TGTGCCAGCAGCTTAAGCGCCCGGGGAGAAGACACTGAAGCTTTCTTT. This translates into CASSLSARGEDTEAFF.

The V and J genes are TRBV30 and TRBJ1-1; D ambiguous. Germline-derived CDR1 and CDR2 are GTSNPN and SVGIG (reference sequence). V was cut by 8 bases and J by 7 bases, with 23 bases left in between. This CDR3 comprises 14 residues. CDR3 bases: TGTGCCATCACACCCCGTCTGGGGTCCGGTGAAGCTTTCTTT. Protein product: CAITPRLGSGEAFF.

The rearrangement links TRBV5-1 to TRBJ2-5; 15 bases map to TRBD2. This CDR3 is 16 amino acids long. Germline values: CDR1 SGHRS, CDR2 YFSETQ. J gave up 4 bases and V 3 bases, and 4 bases lay outside the gene matches. The CDR3 loop reads CASSWTSGGATETQYF. CDR3 DNA sequence: TGCGCCAGCAGCTGGACTAGCGGGGGGGCCACAGAGACCCAGTACTTC.

The chain is built from TRBV10-3 and TRBJ2-7; D is unresolved. The CDR3 consists of 15 residues. Germline V CDR1 and CDR2: ENHRY, SYGVKD. Trimming shortened V by 0 bases and J by 3 bases, and 12 bases separated the two germline ends. The CDR3 bases are TGTGCCATCAGTGAGTCCGGACGGACGGTCTACGAGCAGTACTTC. This sequence encodes CAISESGRTVYEQYF.

This clone was detected a few times. The genes are TRBV11-2 and TRBJ1-2; D is perhaps TRBD1 (5 bases). The germline CDR1 and CDR2 sequences are SGHAT and FQNNGV. Trimming removed 7 bases from V and 6 bases from J, with 18 bases in between. CDR3 size: 14 residues. CDR3 sequence: CASTPSGRVDGYTF. The CDR3 region has the DNA TGTGCCAGCACCCCGTCGGGCAGGGTCGATGGCTACACCTTC.

The chain combines TRBV27 with TRBJ2-7, with unresolved D. This CDR3 is built from 14 residues. V was pared by 4 bases and J by 1 base, with 11 bases between. CDR1 and CDR2 (germline): MNHEY, SMNVEV (reference sequence). The chain's CDR3 is CASSYGVGSYEQYF. In DNA form, the CDR3 reads TGTGCCAGCAGTTATGGGGTGGGGTCCTACGAGCAGTACTTC.

The chain employs TRBV5-1 and TRBJ1-1; tentatively, D is TRBD1 (5 bases). Per germline, CDR1 SGHRS and CDR2 YFSETQ. This CDR3 comprises 16 residues. V was pared by 1 base and J by 4 bases, with 17 bases between. CDR3 sequence: CASSLRGWGSVTEAFF. The CDR3 DNA follows: TGCGCCAGCAGCTTGCGGGGTTGGGGGTCGGTCACTGAAGCTTTCTTT.

The CDR3 loop reads CASRGQGASTNEKLFF. The CDR3 region has the DNA TGTGCCAGTAGGGGACAGGGGGCCTCAACTAATGAAAAACTGTTTTTT. The chain is built from TRBV19 and TRBJ1-4; 12 bases agree with TRBD1. From germline, CDR1 is LNHDA and CDR2 SQIVND (reference sequence). The V gene end was trimmed by 6 bases and the J gene end by 0 bases; junction bases not matched to a gene: 2. This CDR3 has 16 amino acids. The entire variable domain, with the rest obtained from reference TRBV19 and TRBJ1-4, is as follows: DGGITQSPKYLFRKEGQNVTLSCEQNLNHDAMYWYRQDPGQGLRLIYYSQIVNDFQKGDIAEGYSVSREKKESFPLTVTSAQKNPTAFYLCASRGQGASTNEKLFFGSGTQLSVL.